This is a list of T cell receptor beta chains from one sample in a study of CD8 T cells in Susac syndrome. TCRdb processed the immunoSEQ multiplex PCR reads anew with MiXCR; each CDR3 protein has one entry. The top ten clones hold 0.11% of a sample with 140,000 to 150,000 distinct CDR3 sequences, about 95% of them seen once. Specimen: CD4+ T cells from PBMCs. These receptors were taken from a human donor with multiple sclerosis. Both conserved end residues are part of each CDR3. Each record gives: clone size, J gene, CDR3 length, D gene, V gene, CDR3 DNA, CDR3 protein. The D gene is left open where the match is weak. Rows may omit the clone size; those that give it use once, few, many or a size class.

NA TRBJ1-6 14 TRBD1 TRBV6-2/TRBV6-3 TGTGCCAGCAGTACGGGACAGGGGGTCCAACCCCTCCACTTT CASSTGQGVQPLHF
NA TRBJ2-5 16 TRBD2 TRBV5-1 TGCGCCAGCAAGGCCTCTAGCGGGCCGTCACCGGAGACCCAGTACTTC CASKASSGPSPETQYF
NA TRBJ2-5 17 TRBD2 TRBV5-4 TGTGCCAGCAGCCCCCCCGGAGGACTAGCGGGGCAAGAGACCCAGTACTTC CASSPPGGLAGQETQYF
once TRBJ2-3 11 NA TRBV9 TGTGCCAGCACCAACACAGATACGCAGTATTTT CASTNTDTQYF
NA TRBJ2-1 16 TRBD1 TRBV25-1 TGTGCCAGCAGTGAAACTAAGACAGGGCCCCACAATGAGCAGTTCTTC CASSETKTGPHNEQFF
NA TRBJ2-1 14 NA TRBV4-3 TGCGCCAGCAGCCAAGATCCCCTACTAGGAAAGCAGTTCTTC CASSQDPLLGKQFF
NA TRBJ2-5 15 TRBD2 TRBV12-5 TGTGCTAGTGGTTTTTTCGCGGGAGGGCAGGAGACCCAGTACTTC CASGFFAGGQETQYF
NA TRBJ2-5 10 TRBD2 TRBV20-1 TGTGCTAGCGGGGGGGAGACCCAGTACTTC CASGGETQYF
once TRBJ2-7 18 TRBD2 TRBV20-1 TGCAGTGCTCTCAAAATAGGGACTAGCGGGAGATTAGGTCACGAGCAGTACTTC CSALKIGTSGRLGHEQYF
NA TRBJ1-2 16 NA TRBV20-1 TGCAGTTCAAGGAGCGAGGGGACTCGAGCTAACTATGGCTACACCTTC CSSRSEGTRANYGYTF
NA TRBJ1-2 15 NA TRBV4-2 TGTGCCAGCAGCCAAGAGGTCGGGACCCTCTATGGCTACACCTTC CASSQEVGTLYGYTF
NA TRBJ1-2 14 NA TRBV29-1 TGCAGCGACTCCAAAAGCTCTAGTGGCTATGGCTACACCTTC CSDSKSSSGYGYTF
NA TRBJ2-5 15 NA TRBV11-1 TGTGCCAGCAGCTTAGATCCGGTTAACCAAGAGACCCAGTACTTC CASSLDPVNQETQYF
NA TRBJ2-2 15 NA TRBV9 TGTGCCAGCAGCGGACAACAGGGTCGGACCGGGGAGCTGTTTTTT CASSGQQGRTGELFF
once TRBJ2-1 15 NA TRBV12-3/TRBV12-4 TGTGCCAGCAGTCTTAGCGGATTGCCTTACAATGAGCAGTTCTTC CASSLSGLPYNEQFF
NA TRBJ2-7 12 TRBD1 TRBV3-1 TGTGCCAGCAGTCATGGGACAGGGAGCAAGCACTTC CASSHGTGSKHF
NA TRBJ1-2 12 NA TRBV30 TGTGCCAGCCGAAAACCAAACTATGGCTACACCTTC CASRKPNYGYTF
NA TRBJ1-5 15 NA TRBV20-1 TGCAGTGGCCACTCCGATTCGAGGAGCAATCAGCCCCAGCATTTT CSGHSDSRSNQPQHF
NA TRBJ1-5 15 NA TRBV6-2/TRBV6-3 TGTGCCAGCAGTTACCCCCAGGGTCCGGGGCAGCCCCAGCATTTT CASSYPQGPGQPQHF
NA TRBJ2-6 18 NA TRBV4-1 TGCGCCAGCAGCCTGCCGACAGCGGTCCACTCTGGGGCCAACGTCCTGACTTTC CASSLPTAVHSGANVLTF
NA TRBJ1-6 16 TRBD1 TRBV6-6 TGTGCCAGCAGTCCTCCGACCGGGACAGGGGATTCACCCCTCCACTTT CASSPPTGTGDSPLHF
NA TRBJ1-1 11 NA TRBV29-1 TGCAGCGGGGTTTTGGACACTGAAGCTTTCTTT CSGVLDTEAFF
NA TRBJ2-3 15 NA TRBV9 TGTGCCAGCACCCCGTGGGACGGTCAAGCAGATACGCAGTATTTT CASTPWDGQADTQYF
NA TRBJ1-2 12 NA TRBV20-1 TGCAGTGCCCACCCCCCAACAGCAGGCTACACCTTC CSAHPPTAGYTF
NA TRBJ2-3 15 NA TRBV2 TGTGCCAGCAGTGGACAGGCTACTAGCACAGATACGCAGTATTTT CASSGQATSTDTQYF
once TRBJ2-2 15 NA TRBV7-6 TGTGCCAGCAGCTTAGCACCGCTGAACACCGGGGAGCTGTTTTTT CASSLAPLNTGELFF
NA TRBJ2-7 15 TRBD2 TRBV5-1 TGCGCCAGCGGCCGAGGGGCTAGCGGGCAATACGAGCAGTACTTC CASGRGASGQYEQYF
NA TRBJ1-4 15 NA TRBV9 TGTGCCAGCAGCGTAAGCCTCGAGAGGGCCGAAAAACTGTTTTTT CASSVSLERAEKLFF
NA TRBJ2-7 16 NA TRBV25-1 TGTGCCAGCAGTCGGGGAAAGGGCAGGGTACGCTACGAGCAGTACTTC CASSRGKGRVRYEQYF
NA TRBJ1-1 17 TRBD1 TRBV12-3/TRBV12-4 TGTGCCAGCAGCAAGTTCCAGACAGGGAACCTGGGGACTGAAGCTTTCTTT CASSKFQTGNLGTEAFF
NA TRBJ2-1 16 TRBD2 TRBV28 TGTGCCAGCAGTTTCCCCAGACTAGCGGGAGTAGATGAGCAGTTCTTC CASSFPRLAGVDEQFF
NA TRBJ1-5 14 TRBD1 TRBV7-9 TGTGCCAGCAGCTTAGGACAGGGCCCCCGTCTCCAGCATTTT CASSLGQGPRLQHF
NA TRBJ1-2 12 NA TRBV7-9 TGTGCCAGCAGCTTAGCGGCACAGGGTTTCACCTTC CASSLAAQGFTF
NA TRBJ2-7 13 NA TRBV19 TGTGCCAGTAGTAAACAGGGACCCTACGAGCAGTACTTC CASSKQGPYEQYF
NA TRBJ2-3 18 TRBD2 TRBV13 TGTGCCAGCAGCGTTACTCACCCCCTAGCGGGAGAGGCAGATACGCAGTATTTT CASSVTHPLAGEADTQYF
once TRBJ2-5 13 NA TRBV12-3/TRBV12-4 TGTGCCAGCAGTTTGAGCGGCATAGAGACCCAGTACTTC CASSLSGIETQYF
NA TRBJ2-1 17 TRBD2 TRBV9 TGTGCCAGCAGCGCTCCCGAAGCGGGGGGGCCGAGAAATGAGCAGTTCTTC CASSAPEAGGPRNEQFF
NA TRBJ2-1 16 NA TRBV30 TGTGCCTGGAGTGTTAAGGGAGCGCCAGGGTACAATGAGCAGTTCTTC CAWSVKGAPGYNEQFF
once TRBJ2-7 14 NA TRBV9 TGTGCCAGCAGCGTAGACAGGGAACTAAACGAGCAGTACTTC CASSVDRELNEQYF
NA TRBJ2-7 14 TRBD1 TRBV14 TGTGCCAGCAGCAAAACAGGGGGCTTCTACGAGCAGTACTTC CASSKTGGFYEQYF
NA TRBJ2-7 14 NA TRBV4-3 TGCGCCAGCAGCCAAGGAGGGGGAATGGGCGAGCAGTACTTC CASSQGGGMGEQYF
NA TRBJ2-4 17 TRBD1 TRBV2 TGTGCCAGCAGTGTCATCTCTAGGGGGCTCGCCAAAAACATTCAGTACTTC CASSVISRGLAKNIQYF
NA TRBJ2-5 14 TRBD2 TRBV3-1 TGTGCCAGCAGCCAAGAAGGGACTAGCGGGACCCAGTACTTC CASSQEGTSGTQYF
NA TRBJ2-5 14 NA TRBV13 TGTGCCAGCAGCTTGGGACCTAGGCTGGGGACCCAGTACTTC CASSLGPRLGTQYF
NA TRBJ1-2 16 TRBD1 TRBV19 TGTGCCAGTAGTGTCCAAATCCGGGACAGCCTCTATGGCTACACCTTC CASSVQIRDSLYGYTF